The 21 T cell receptor beta chains reported below all come from one sample, sequenced in a study of cytomegalovirus exposure and HLA in healthy donors. In the PCR, 60 Vbeta and 13 Jbeta primers were used. Generated by immunoSEQ multiplex PCR, the TCRdb table keeps only in-frame clones and is missing some. The sample has about 120,000 clones, around 75% seen once. The sample comprised PBMCs. Receptors originate from a man aged 25 to 40 in good health and CMV-seronegative.

This rearrangement joins TRBV5-4 to TRBJ2-3, with a weak D call TRBD2 (6 bases). CDR3 length: 14 amino acids. Per the germline V gene, CDR1 is SGHNT and CDR2 is YYREEE (reference sequence). Trimming left V 3 bases short and J 6 bases short, with 14 bases between. The CDR3, as DNA: TGTGCCAGCAGCTCGTCGGGGGTAAGGGATACGCAGTATTTT. Its protein is CASSSSGVRDTQYF. Based on the CDR3 plus reference TRBV5-4 and TRBJ2-3, the full variable domain is ETGVTQSPTHLIKTRGQQVTLRCSSQSGHNTVSWYQQALGQGPQFIFQYYREEENGRGNFPPRFSGLQFPNYSSELNVNALELDDSALYLCASSSSGVRDTQYFGPGTRLTVL.

A few counts support this clone. This chain links TRBV5-6 with TRBJ2-5, with a tentative D call TRBD2 (5 bases). The CDR3 spans 15 residues. Looked up from germline, CDR1 is SGHDT and CDR2 is YYEEEE. V lost 3 bases to trimming and J lost 5 bases, with 17 bases between them. CDR3 amino acids: CASSSDRGIYETQYF. As DNA, the CDR3 is TGTGCCAGCAGCTCCGACCGGGGAATTTACGAGACCCAGTACTTC.

The chain carries TRBV28 and TRBJ1-5, with a weak D call TRBD1 (6 bases). Trimming stripped 8 bases from V and 0 bases from J, with 11 bases between. The germline V gene encodes CDR1 MDHEN and CDR2 SYDVKM. The CDR3 totals 14 residues. CDR3 protein: CASGTPYSNQPQHF. In nucleotides, the CDR3 is TGTGCCAGCGGGACACCTTATAGCAATCAGCCCCAGCATTTT.

V gene TRBV27 combines with J gene TRBJ1-1; D not certain. The CDR3 spans 14 residues. Germline lookup yields CDR1 MNHEY and CDR2 SMNVEV (reference sequence). The ends were cut back, 5 bases at V and 4 bases at J, with 14 bases in the middle. CDR3 residues: CASSETGFRTEAFF. Here the CDR3 DNA reads TGTGCCAGCAGTGAAACCGGGTTTCGCACTGAAGCTTTCTTT.

The rearrangement uses TRBV4-2 and TRBJ1-2; 9 bases are a match to TRBD1. J was trimmed by 1 base and V by 1 base; bases with no gene match: 10. Looked up from germline, CDR1 is LGHNA and CDR2 is YNFKEQ. The CDR3 is made up of 18 amino acids. CDR3 sequence: CASSQAVLGQGINYGYTF. The CDR3 DNA reads TGTGCCAGCAGCCAAGCGGTGCTCGGACAGGGGATTAACTATGGCTACACCTTC.

This chain uses TRBV27 with TRBJ1-5; D is ambiguous. V was trimmed by 5 bases and J by 7 bases, leaving 18 bases between them. This CDR3 region has 15 residues. Germline values: CDR1 MNHEY, CDR2 SMNVEV (reference sequence). The CDR3 is CASSPIPPGFQPQHF. The DNA of the CDR3 is TGTGCCAGCAGTCCAATCCCCCCGGGGTTCCAGCCCCAGCATTTT.

The rearrangement links TRBV29-1 to TRBJ1-1, with 7 bases fitting TRBD1. Germline CDR1 SQVTM, CDR2 ANQGSEA. This CDR3 comprises 14 residues. The V gene end was trimmed by 4 bases and the J gene end by 3 bases; junction bases not matched to a gene: 8. As DNA, the CDR3 is TGCAGCGTTGTAAGGAGGGGGCCGGACACTGAAGCTTTCTTT. It is translated as CSVVRRGPDTEAFF. The full variable domain, completed using reference TRBV29-1 and TRBJ1-1, is SAVISQKPSRDICQRGTSLTIQCQVDSQVTMMFWYRQQPGQSLTLIATANQGSEATYESGFVIDKFPISRPNLTFSTLTVSNMSPEDSSIYLCSVVRRGPDTEAFFGQGTRLTVV.

This chain connects TRBV27 to TRBJ2-7; 8 bases map to TRBD1. In germline, CDR1 is MNHEY, CDR2 SMNVEV (reference sequence). This CDR3 region has 13 residues. With 8 bases clipped from V and 3 bases from J, the junction kept 6 bases outside the gene matches. The CDR3 DNA follows: TGTGCCAGCCCCGGACAGGGCGACTACGAGCAGTACTTC. Protein product: CASPGQGDYEQYF.

The CDR3 sequence: CASSLEYGPYEQYF. In nucleotides, the CDR3 is TGTGCCAGCAGCTTAGAATACGGTCCCTACGAGCAGTACTTC. The rearrangement joins TRBV7-2 to TRBJ2-7; D uncertain. Trimming removed 1 base from V and 2 bases from J, with 9 bases in between. Per the germline V gene, CDR1 is SGHTA and CDR2 is FQGNSA. CDR3 length equals 14 residues.

The rearrangement uses TRBV25-1 and TRBJ2-7; perhaps TRBD1 as D (5 bases). The CDR3 has 15 residues. The V gene's germline CDR1 is MGHDK and CDR2 SYGVNS. Trimming removed 2 bases at V and 4 bases at J, with 15 bases between. CDR3 bases: TGTGCCAGCAGTGAAGCAGGGCGGAACCTGTACGAGCAGTACTTC. Its protein product is CASSEAGRNLYEQYF.

The chain is built from TRBV4-3 and TRBJ1-4; TRBD1 matches at 7 bases. CDR3 length: 17 amino acids. After removal of 0 bases from V and 5 bases from J, the junction contained 9 bases not matched to a gene. Germline V lookup: CDR1 LGHNA, CDR2 YSLEER. The DNA for the CDR3 is TGCGCCAGCAGCCAAGATCAAGGGGGACAGCCAAATGAAAAACTGTTTTTT. As protein: CASSQDQGGQPNEKLFF.

The chain has TRBV2 and TRBJ1-6; 7 bases match TRBD1. The J segment lost 8 bases and the V segment lost 2 bases, leaving 3 bases of the junction unmatched. Germline V gene lookup returns CDR1 SNHLY and CDR2 FYNNEI. The CDR3 is 14 residues long. The CDR3 sequence is CASSETGVDSPLHF. CDR3 nucleotide sequence: TGTGCCAGCAGTGAAACAGGGGTGGATTCACCCCTCCACTTT.

The chain joins TRBV14 to TRBJ2-1; perhaps TRBD2 as D (6 bases). CDR1 and CDR2 from the germline V gene are SGHDN and FVKESK. The CDR3 runs 16 residues. V gave up 2 bases and J gave up 8 bases, with 19 bases separating them. CDR3 DNA sequence: TGTGCCAGCAGCCAAAGTCCAAGCCAGGGAGGCCATGAGCAGTTCTTC. It specifies CASSQSPSQGGHEQFF.

This chain uses TRBV4-1 with TRBJ1-5, with D uncertain. Germline-derived CDR1 and CDR2 are MGHRA and YSYEKL. Trimming cost V 2 bases and J 4 bases, with 6 bases left between them. This CDR3 is 13 amino acids long. CDR3 protein: CASSQMSNQPQHF. CDR3 DNA sequence: TGCGCCAGCAGCCAAATGTCGAATCAGCCCCAGCATTTT.

This chain joins TRBV7-2 and TRBJ1-3, with TRBD1 matching 8 bases. The CDR3 length is 14 residues. The V and J ends lost 5 bases and 5 bases, in that order; junction bases with no gene match: 5. From germline, CDR1 is SGHTA and CDR2 FQGNSA. This CDR3 is CASSPRTGRNTIYF. The DNA of the CDR3 is TGTGCCAGCAGCCCCCGGACAGGGAGAAACACCATATATTTT.

The chain recombines TRBV5-4 with TRBJ2-5, with D perhaps TRBD2 (5 bases). Trimming removed 6 bases from V and 3 bases from J, with 9 bases in between. This CDR3 is 12 amino acids long. The germline V gene has CDR1 SGHNT and CDR2 YYREEE (reference sequence). The chain's CDR3 is CASNRDKETQYF. The CDR3 DNA is TGTGCCAGCAACCGGGATAAAGAGACCCAGTACTTC.

V and J are TRBV9 and TRBJ1-1; D is ambiguous. The CDR3 has 13 residues. From germline, CDR1 is SGDLS and CDR2 YYNGEE. V lost 0 bases and J 1 base, leaving 4 bases between the germline ends. CDR3 region: CASSVAGNTEAFF. The CDR3 DNA follows: TGTGCCAGCAGCGTAGCCGGGAACACTGAAGCTTTCTTT.

The J gene is TRBJ1-1, the V gene TRBV2; D remains unclear. Germline CDR1 reads SNHLY; CDR2 reads FYNNEI. The CDR3 consists of 14 residues. The V end was cut by 8 bases, the J end by 1 base, with 14 bases between. The CDR3 loop is CASPVRRKNTEAFF. CDR3 bases: TGTGCCAGCCCCGTTCGGAGGAAGAACACTGAAGCTTTCTTT.

The sample holds a few counts of this clone. The rearrangement links TRBV5-6 to TRBJ2-1; D gene unclear. This CDR3 has 13 amino acids. Germline CDR1 reads SGHDT; CDR2 reads YYEEEE. V lost 0 bases and J 10 bases, leaving 11 bases between the germline ends. CDR3 DNA sequence: TGTGCCAGCAGCTTGGTCCGAGCCGGGGAGCAGTTCTTC. It encodes CASSLVRAGEQFF.

The CDR3: CASAPGQGMSDTQYF. CDR3 sequence (DNA): TGTGCCAGCGCTCCGGGACAGGGGATGTCAGATACGCAGTATTTT. The rearrangement links TRBV6-4 to TRBJ2-3; 10 nucleotides match TRBD1. V shed 8 bases, J shed 4 bases, and the junction held 9 bases outside the gene matches. Germline-derived CDR1 and CDR2 are MRHNA and SNTAGT. This CDR3 region has 15 residues.

This rearrangement joins TRBV9 to TRBJ2-5; 11 bases line up with TRBD1. Trimming cost V 3 bases and J 5 bases; bases outside gene matches: 3. This CDR3 is built from 14 residues. Germline CDR1 is SGDLS and CDR2 is YYNGEE. CDR3 residues: CASSAGTGGETQYF. The CDR3, as DNA: TGTGCCAGCAGCGCCGGGACAGGGGGGGAGACCCAGTACTTC.